A selection of T cell receptor beta chains follows, all from one sample in a study of blood T cells in healthy people across ages. MiXCR was run by TCRdb on the 5' RACE reads, yielding one entry per CDR3 protein. The sample consists of 1.5 million to 2 million distinct CDR3 sequences, 28% of them appearing once. The material sequenced was blood. The receptors here all came from a woman in her twenties or thirties in good health. CDR3s include the opening cysteine and the closing phenylalanine or tryptophan. Fields, in order: CDR3 DNA, CDR3 protein, clone size, J gene, V gene, CDR3 length, D gene. The D gene is left open where the match is weak. Clone size is not always given. Where it is, it says once, few, many or a class for expanded clones.

CDR3 DNA: TGTGCCAGCGCGGGTAGCGCAAACTCCTACAATGAGCAGTTCTTC
CDR3 protein: CASAGSANSYNEQFF
clone size: -
J gene: TRBJ2-1
V gene: TRBV9
CDR3 length: 15
D gene: -

CDR3 DNA: TGTGCCAGCAGCTTTGGGTTAACCGGGACCACCTATGGCTACACCTTC
CDR3 protein: CASSFGLTGTTYGYTF
clone size: -
J gene: TRBJ1-2
V gene: TRBV7-9
CDR3 length: 16
D gene: -

CDR3 DNA: TGCGCCAGCAGCCACGCGGGAGCAGATACGCAGTATTTT
CDR3 protein: CASSHAGADTQYF
clone size: many
J gene: TRBJ2-3
V gene: TRBV4-3
CDR3 length: 13
D gene: TRBD2

CDR3 DNA: TGCGCCAGCGCCCTGACTCCTCGTGAGGTATCAGGCTACGAGCAGTACTTC
CDR3 protein: CASALTPREVSGYEQYF
clone size: many
J gene: TRBJ2-7
V gene: TRBV5-1
CDR3 length: 17
D gene: -

CDR3 DNA: TGTGCCAGCAGTTTAGGGACAGGGGTTCAAGAGCAGTACTTC
CDR3 protein: CASSLGTGVQEQYF
clone size: many
J gene: TRBJ2-7
V gene: TRBV12-3/TRBV12-4
CDR3 length: 14
D gene: TRBD1

CDR3 DNA: TGCGCCAGCAGTGAATTAGCTAGCGGGGAGCTGTTTTTT
CDR3 protein: CASSELASGELFF
clone size: -
J gene: TRBJ2-2
V gene: TRBV10-2
CDR3 length: 13
D gene: -

CDR3 DNA: TGCGCCAGCAGTGAGCTGGGACAGGGGTTTCGTGCCACCTTC
CDR3 protein: CASSELGQGFRATF
clone size: -
J gene: TRBJ1-2
V gene: TRBV10-2
CDR3 length: 14
D gene: TRBD1

CDR3 DNA: TGTGCCAGCAGCAATTCGGCAGCTTTTACCTACGAGCAGTACTTC
CDR3 protein: CASSNSAAFTYEQYF
clone size: few
J gene: TRBJ2-7
V gene: TRBV21-1
CDR3 length: 15
D gene: -

CDR3 DNA: TGCGCCAGCAGCCCCTATTCGGGGCAGGGGACTTCACCCCTCCACTTT
CDR3 protein: CASSPYSGQGTSPLHF
clone size: -
J gene: TRBJ1-6
V gene: TRBV5-1
CDR3 length: 16
D gene: -

CDR3 DNA: TGCAGCGCCGGGACTAGAGGGGTATCCTACGAGCAGTACTTC
CDR3 protein: CSAGTRGVSYEQYF
clone size: many
J gene: TRBJ2-7
V gene: TRBV29-1
CDR3 length: 14
D gene: TRBD2

CDR3 DNA: TGTGCCAGCAGTTACTCGACGCAGGGCCGCAATGAGCAGTTCTTC
CDR3 protein: CASSYSTQGRNEQFF
clone size: few
J gene: TRBJ2-1
V gene: TRBV6-5
CDR3 length: 15
D gene: -

CDR3 DNA: TGTGCCAGTGGGCAGGGGAGTCCCTACGAGCAGTACTTC
CDR3 protein: CASGQGSPYEQYF
clone size: -
J gene: TRBJ2-7
V gene: TRBV19
CDR3 length: 13
D gene: -

CDR3 DNA: TGTGCCTGGAGTATTGGGGGATACGAGCAGTACTTC
CDR3 protein: CAWSIGGYEQYF
clone size: -
J gene: TRBJ2-7
V gene: TRBV30
CDR3 length: 12
D gene: -

CDR3 DNA: TGTGCCAGCGGCGACAGGGCCTCCTACGAGCAGTACTTC
CDR3 protein: CASGDRASYEQYF
clone size: -
J gene: TRBJ2-7
V gene: TRBV2
CDR3 length: 13
D gene: TRBD1

CDR3 DNA: TGTGCCAGCAGTGTCTGGGGTGGGGGGACCTATGGCTACACCTTC
CDR3 protein: CASSVWGGGTYGYTF
clone size: many
J gene: TRBJ1-2
V gene: TRBV12-3/TRBV12-4
CDR3 length: 15
D gene: -

CDR3 DNA: TGCGCCAGCAGCCCAGAGGACAGGAGAAATCAGCCCCAGCATTTT
CDR3 protein: CASSPEDRRNQPQHF
clone size: few
J gene: TRBJ1-5
V gene: TRBV4-1
CDR3 length: 15
D gene: TRBD1

CDR3 DNA: TGTGCCAGCAGAGGGGGGGGGAACAGTGGCTACAATGAGCAGTTCTTC
CDR3 protein: CASRGGGNSGYNEQFF
clone size: few
J gene: TRBJ2-1
V gene: TRBV27
CDR3 length: 16
D gene: -

CDR3 DNA: TGCACCAGCAGCCAAGTTGGGGGCAATGAGCAGTTCTTC
CDR3 protein: CTSSQVGGNEQFF
clone size: -
J gene: TRBJ2-1
V gene: TRBV4-3
CDR3 length: 13
D gene: -

CDR3 DNA: TGTGCCAGCCTCATGACCGGGAGGAGGCATGAGCAGTTCTTC
CDR3 protein: CASLMTGRRHEQFF
clone size: -
J gene: TRBJ2-1
V gene: TRBV11-2
CDR3 length: 14
D gene: TRBD2

CDR3 DNA: TGTGCCAGCAGCCAAACGGTGACTGGGGCCAACGTCCTGACTTTC
CDR3 protein: CASSQTVTGANVLTF
clone size: many
J gene: TRBJ2-6
V gene: TRBV3-1
CDR3 length: 15
D gene: -

CDR3 DNA: TGCGCCAGCAGCCAAGATCTGAGACAGGGGGTAAGAAATGAGCAGTACTTC
CDR3 protein: CASSQDLRQGVRNEQYF
clone size: few
J gene: TRBJ2-7
V gene: TRBV4-3
CDR3 length: 17
D gene: TRBD1

CDR3 DNA: TGCAGTGCTAGAGAGAGTGGTACTGGGGGCGAGCAGTACTTC
CDR3 protein: CSARESGTGGEQYF
clone size: -
J gene: TRBJ2-7
V gene: TRBV20-1
CDR3 length: 14
D gene: -

CDR3 DNA: TGTGCCAGCAGTGAATACACATCCACAGATACGCAGTATTTT
CDR3 protein: CASSEYTSTDTQYF
clone size: few
J gene: TRBJ2-3
V gene: TRBV2
CDR3 length: 14
D gene: -